One sample yielded the 20 T cell receptor beta chains listed below, sequenced in a study of T cells in Graves' hyperthyroidism and ophthalmopathy. TCR beta CDR3 sequences were amplified from RNA transcripts. The HTBI primer set was used in a first-round RT-PCR of the TCR CDR3. TCRdb fed the multiplex PCR reads into MiXCR, producing one record per CDR3 protein. The table records around 800,000 distinct CDR3 sequences, roughly 40% of them present only once. The sequencing input was blood. These receptors were collected from a man between 18 and 35 years old with Graves' hyperthyroidism.

The V and J genes are TRBV14 and TRBJ2-7, with a weak D call TRBD2 (5 bases). The CDR3 consists of 14 residues. Germline V gene lookup returns CDR1 SGHDN and CDR2 FVKESK. V lost 1 base, J lost 4 bases, and 11 bases lay in between. As DNA, the CDR3 is TGTGCCAGCAGCCAAGGGGTAGCGAGTTACGAGCAGTACTTC. Translating gives CASSQGVASYEQYF. Filled out from reference TRBV14 and TRBJ2-7, the complete variable domain reads EAGVTQFPSHSVIEKGQTVTLRCDPISGHDNLYWYRRVMGKEIKFLLHFVKESKQDESGMPNNRFLAERTGGTYSTLKVQPAELEDSGVYFCASSQGVASYEQYFGPGTRLTVT.

This clonotype was recorded at least ten times. The V and J genes are TRBV15 and TRBJ1-5; D may be TRBD1 (5 bases). The CDR3 covers 13 residues. V lost 4 bases to trimming and J lost 16 bases, with 20 bases between them. CDR1 is LNHNV, CDR2 YYDKDF, per germline (reference sequence). The CDR3 region is CATSTAGAAAGHF. As DNA, the CDR3 is TGTGCCACCAGCACTGCCGGGGCTGCCGCTGGCCATTTT.

The chain has TRBV30 and TRBJ2-7; the D call may be TRBD1 or TRBD2 (5 bases each). Germline assignment: CDR1 GTSNPN and CDR2 SVGIG (reference sequence). Deletions cut 5 bases from V and 0 bases from J, with 5 bases between. The CDR3 loop spans 11 amino acids. CDR3 DNA: TGTGCCTGGGGGACCTCCTACGAGCAGTACTTC. It codes for CAWGTSYEQYF.

Regarding this clonotype: A clone one base away is much larger, so this may be a read error. This chain joins TRBV7-7 and TRBJ2-5, with TRBD2 matching over 9 bases. The germline gives CDR1 SSHAT, CDR2 FNYEAQ (reference sequence). The CDR3 has 15 amino acids. The CDR3 DNA reads as TGTGCTAGCAGCGAGCGGGGGGATAGGCGAGAGACCCGGTACTTC. Its protein is CASSERGDRRETRYF.

This clonotype was picked up many times. The chain employs TRBV5-5 and TRBJ2-7; tentative D call: TRBD2 (6 bases). V was pared by 4 bases and J by 1 base, with 15 bases between. Germline CDR1 SGHKS, CDR2 YYEKEE (reference sequence). The CDR3 spans 15 residues. The CDR3: CASSNRGIESYEQYF. The CDR3 nucleotides are TGTGCCAGCAGCAACCGCGGGATCGAGTCCTACGAGCAGTACTTC.

J is TRBJ2-7 and V is TRBV7-2; TRBD2 matches at 15 bases. The CDR3 length is 14 residues. Per germline, CDR1 SGHTA and CDR2 FQGNSA. Unmatched junction bases numbered 7, after V lost 5 bases and J lost 11 bases. The CDR3 region has the DNA TGTGCCAGCAGCCCTGCGGGACTAGCGGGAGGAAAGTACTTC. Its translation: CASSPAGLAGGKYF.

This CDR3 is CASSHLDSSYEQYF. Written as DNA, the CDR3 is TGTGCCAGCAGTCACTTGGACAGCAGCTACGAGCAGTACTTC. The chain recombines TRBV27 with TRBJ2-7, with D perhaps TRBD1 (6 bases). V gave up 5 bases and J gave up 3 bases, with 14 bases separating them. Per germline, CDR1 MNHEY and CDR2 SMNVEV (reference sequence). The CDR3 covers 14 residues.

The chain has TRBV5-1 and TRBJ2-7; D gene uncertain. The germline CDR1 and CDR2 sequences are SGHRS and YFSETQ. Trimming took 0 bases from V and 5 from J, leaving 9 bases between them. This CDR3 has 13 amino acids. The CDR3, as DNA: TGCGCCAGCAGCTTGGTTGAATTGAACGAGCAGTACTTC. Protein: CASSLVELNEQYF. Drawing the rest from reference TRBV5-1 and TRBJ2-7, the complete variable domain is KAGVTQTPRYLIKTRGQQVTLSCSPISGHRSVSWYQQTPGQGLQFLFEYFSETQRNKGNFPGRFSGRQFSNSRSEMNVSTLELGDSALYLCASSLVELNEQYFGPGTRLTVT.

Comment on this clonotype: This may arise from a read error, as a much more abundant clone is one base away. The chain is built from TRBV9 and TRBJ1-2, with D unresolved. Germline lookup yields CDR1 SGDLS and CDR2 YYNGEE. Trimming took off 5 bases at V and 8 bases at J, with 10 bases between the two ends. There are 11 residues in the CDR3. The CDR3 spells CASRRVGGYTF. Here the CDR3 DNA reads TGTGCCAGCAGAAGGGTAGGAGGCTACACCTTC. Combining the CDR3 with reference TRBV9 and TRBJ1-2 gives the whole variable domain DSGVTQTPKHLITATGQRVTLRCSPRSGDLSVYWYQQSLDQGLQFLIQYYNGEERAKGNILERFSAQQFPDLHSELNLSSLELGDSALYFCASRRVGGYTFGSGTRLTVV.

This clonotype was observed a handful of times. The V and J genes are TRBV7-3 and TRBJ1-6; D is undetermined. CDR3 size: 15 residues. CDR1 SGHTA and CDR2 FQGTGA come from the germline V gene. V lost 1 base to trimming and J lost 4 bases, with 8 bases between them. The CDR3 protein is CASSLMGRYNSPLHF. The CDR3 nucleotides are TGTGCCAGCAGCTTAATGGGCAGATATAATTCACCCCTCCACTTT.

V gene TRBV15 combines with J gene TRBJ1-2; 9 bases match TRBD1. The germline V gene has CDR1 LNHNV and CDR2 YYDKDF (reference sequence). The trim removed 4 bases at V and 4 bases at J, leaving 4 bases unmatched. The CDR3 has 14 amino acids. DNA for the CDR3: TGTGCCACCAGCAACAGGGGGCAGACCTATGGCTACACCTTC. It specifies CATSNRGQTYGYTF.

The genes are TRBV2 and TRBJ2-3; D is unclear. Germline V CDR1 and CDR2: SNHLY, FYNNEI. This CDR3 is 12 amino acids long. Trimming left V 8 bases short and J 2 bases short, with 8 bases between. CDR3 sequence (DNA): TGTGCCAGCGAACCGAACACAGATACGCAGTATTTT. Amino acids: CASEPNTDTQYF.

V is TRBV11-3 and J is TRBJ2-5; 10 nucleotides line up with TRBD2. V lost 5 bases, J lost 3 bases, and 6 bases stayed unmatched. Germline V lookup: CDR1 SGHNT, CDR2 YENEEA. The CDR3 contains 15 residues. The DNA of the CDR3 is TGTGCCAGCAGCGCGCGGACTAGCGGTAAAGAGACCCAGTACTTC. Its protein product is CASSARTSGKETQYF. Supplemented by reference TRBV11-3 and TRBJ2-5, the full variable domain reads EAGVVQSPRYKIIEKKQPVAFWCNPISGHNTLYWYLQNLGQGPELLIRYENEEAVDDSQLPKDRFSAERLKGVDSTLKIQPAELGDSAVYLCASSARTSGKETQYFGPGTRLLVL.

DNA of the CDR3: TGTGCCAGCAGCTCCGGGACTAATGAAAAACTGTTTTTT. Translated, it gives CASSSGTNEKLFF. The chain couples TRBV7-6 to TRBJ1-4; D is ambiguous. CDR1 and CDR2 (germline): SGHVS, FNYEAQ. The CDR3 consists of 13 residues. The V gene lost 4 bases and the J gene lost 2 bases, with 5 bases spanning the gap.

This clonotype showed up many times. The V gene is TRBV10-3, the J gene TRBJ1-1; D remains ambiguous. This CDR3 has 13 amino acids. Germline V lookup: CDR1 ENHRY, CDR2 SYGVKD. Trimming cost V 10 bases and J 0 bases, with 12 bases left between them. DNA for the CDR3: TGTGCCACCCGCCTGAGCATGAACACTGAAGCTTTCTTT. Translation gives CATRLSMNTEAFF.

This clonotype was counted many times. This sequence joins TRBV7-2 and TRBJ1-5; the D is unclear. V lost 8 bases and J 3 bases, leaving 5 bases between the germline ends. The CDR3 length is 11 residues. In germline, CDR1 is SGHTA, CDR2 FQGNSA. The DNA for the CDR3 is TGTGCCAGCGGCGTCAATCAGCCCCAGCATTTT. Encoded protein: CASGVNQPQHF.

The V call is TRBV2, the J call TRBJ1-1, with a tentative D call TRBD1 (6 bases). Trimming stripped 6 bases from V and 0 bases from J, with 11 bases between. The CDR3 spans 14 residues. In germline, CDR1 is SNHLY, CDR2 FYNNEI. The CDR3 reads CASRRQALNTEAFF. The CDR3 region has the DNA TGTGCCAGCAGGAGACAGGCCTTGAACACTGAAGCTTTCTTT.

This clonotype was recorded at least ten times. The rearrangement uses TRBV19 and TRBJ1-1; D gene ambiguous. V lost 3 bases and J 5 bases, leaving 13 bases between the germline ends. The CDR3 has 14 residues. From germline, CDR1 is LNHDA and CDR2 SQIVND (reference sequence). For the CDR3, the DNA is TGTGCCAGTAGTATCCAGGAGGGTTATACTGAAGCTTTCTTT. This translates into CASSIQEGYTEAFF.

This clonotype was observed a handful of times. The rearrangement uses TRBV6-5 and TRBJ2-7; D uncertain. The CDR3 consists of 13 residues. The V end was cut by 5 bases, the J end by 3 bases, with 11 bases between. The V gene's germline CDR1 is MNHEY and CDR2 SVGAGI. The chain's CDR3 is CASSEDPVYEQYF. The CDR3 DNA is TGTGCCAGCAGTGAAGATCCGGTCTACGAGCAGTACTTC.

The chain is built from TRBV10-3 and TRBJ2-2, with TRBD2 identical over 9 bases. In germline, CDR1 is ENHRY, CDR2 SYGVKD. V trimming: 10 bases; J trimming: 2 bases; junction bases outside the gene matches: 8. The CDR3 sequence is 15 residues long. The CDR3 DNA is TGTGCCACTGCACCGACTAGCGGAAACACCGGGGAGCTGTTTTTT. Translation gives CATAPTSGNTGELFF.